The 5 T cell receptor beta chains presented below share a single source sample, sequenced in a study of sequential checkpoint blockade in melanoma. Treatment in this sample: randomized to nivolumab then ipilimumab (arm A) or the reverse (arm B). TCRdb's copy holds only in-frame clones and misses some; the assay was immunoSEQ multiplex PCR. This table holds 15,000 to 20,000 clones, roughly 72% found once. This material consisted of CD8+ T cells sorted from blood (inferred from file names), taken from a patient given nivolumab and ipilimumab in sequence. Every receptor here comes from a human donor with melanoma.

The chain carries TRBV2 and TRBJ2-2; 8 positions agree with TRBD1. The CDR3 consists of 15 residues. Germline CDR1 is SNHLY and CDR2 is FYNNEI. V was clipped by 4 bases and J by 6 bases; unmatched bases: 7. CDR3 sequence (DNA): TGTGCCAGCAGTGGGGACAGGTTGGTTGCCGGGGAGCTGTTTTTT. Translation: CASSGDRLVAGELFF.

This chain connects TRBV27 to TRBJ1-5; TRBD1 is a possible D gene (6 bases). There are 17 residues in the CDR3. V lost 5 bases and J lost 6, with 23 bases in between. Looked up from germline, CDR1 is MNHEY and CDR2 is SMNVEV (reference sequence). CDR3 amino acids: CASSPTYVQGGVQPQHF. The CDR3 bases are TGTGCCAGCAGTCCGACGTATGTACAGGGAGGGGTTCAGCCCCAGCATTTT.

This clone is labeled as medium-sized. This chain uses TRBV10-3 with TRBJ1-5; TRBD1 is a possible D gene (6 bases). Per the germline V gene, CDR1 is ENHRY and CDR2 is SYGVKD. The V and J ends lost 1 base and 6 bases respectively, with 7 bases between them. The length of the CDR3 is 13 residues. Here the CDR3 reads CAISELQGQPQHF. The CDR3 DNA is TGTGCCATCAGTGAGTTACAGGGTCAGCCCCAGCATTTT.

The chain is built from TRBV19 and TRBJ2-2; D is perhaps TRBD2 (6 bases). CDR1 and CDR2 from the germline V gene are LNHDA and SQIVND (reference sequence). V lost 8 bases and J lost 9, with 16 bases in between. This CDR3 spans 13 amino acids. DNA of the CDR3: TGTGCCAGTTCCAGTAGCGGAGGCCGGGAGCTGTTTTTT. Amino acids: CASSSSGGRELFF.

Only a few counts were recorded for this clone. The chain couples TRBV7-2 to TRBJ1-5, with a weak D call TRBD1 (5 bases). Between the trimmed V and J ends, which lost 1 base and 4 bases, there was a span of 8 bases. The CDR3 consists of 14 residues. CDR1 and CDR2 from the germline V gene are SGHTA and FQGNSA. The CDR3 bases are TGTGCCAGCAGCTTAGACAGGAAGAATCAGCCCCAGCATTTT. Amino acids: CASSLDRKNQPQHF.